The source of this T cell receptor beta chain is a study of blood T cell repertoires in COVID-19. Those enrolled in Seattle joined during active infection and were followed longitudinally afterward. Authors' analysis steps: Amplifying reference gene primers gave estimates of nucleated cell counts. TCRdb's table, derived via immunoSEQ multiplex PCR, lists solely in-frame clones and lacks some. D and trimming come from the DNA, and the V and J calls and clone size come from that table. The sample records 120,000 or so clones, around 81% being singletons. Trimming took off 1 base at V and 8 bases at J, with 10 bases between the two ends. The CDR3 has 14 residues. CDR1 and CDR2 from the germline V gene are SGHNT and YYREEE (reference sequence). This clone was seen once.

This receptor was identified in a man in his thirties or forties with COVID-19, enrolled during active disease. The chain is built from TRBV5-4 and TRBJ1-6, with D unclear. The specimen sequenced was peripheral blood. CDR3 nucleotide sequence: TGTGCCAGCAGCTTGACACGAAACCATTCACCCCTCCACTTT. It codes for CASSLTRNHSPLHF.